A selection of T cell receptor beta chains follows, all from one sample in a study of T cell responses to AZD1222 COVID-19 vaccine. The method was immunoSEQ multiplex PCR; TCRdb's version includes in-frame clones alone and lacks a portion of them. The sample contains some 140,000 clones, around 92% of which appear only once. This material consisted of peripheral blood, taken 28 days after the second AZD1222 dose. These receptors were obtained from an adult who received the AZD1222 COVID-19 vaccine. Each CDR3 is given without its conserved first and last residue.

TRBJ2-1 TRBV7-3 ASSLAGVANEQF
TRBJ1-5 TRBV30 AWSQGQNQPQH
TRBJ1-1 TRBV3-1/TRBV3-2 ASSQFRGDTEAF
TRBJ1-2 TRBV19 ASKGELRGGYT
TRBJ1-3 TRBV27 ASSPGTRNTIY
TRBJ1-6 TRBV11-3 ASRGQGSRYDSPLH
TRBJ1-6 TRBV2 ASSGPARDSPLH
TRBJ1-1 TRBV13 ASSMTGRTEAF
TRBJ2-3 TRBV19 ASSRLAGVGDTQY
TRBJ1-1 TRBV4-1 ASSRPRGGGETEAF
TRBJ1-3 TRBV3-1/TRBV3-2 ASSQGQTAFSGNTIY
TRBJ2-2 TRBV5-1 ASSPGQSTGELF
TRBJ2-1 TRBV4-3 ASSPHYLTSGRRGEQF
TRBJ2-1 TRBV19 ASSSGGPINEQF
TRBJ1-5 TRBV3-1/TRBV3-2 ASSPTGGSNQPQH
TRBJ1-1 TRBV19 ASSMGRNTEAF
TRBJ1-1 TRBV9 ASSVGMVGSTEAF
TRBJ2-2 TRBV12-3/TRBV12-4 ASRVGGGGELF
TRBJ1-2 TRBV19 ASSISGHLYGYT
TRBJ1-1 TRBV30 AWNRPGTGYRHTEAF
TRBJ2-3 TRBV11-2 ASSLESPGTGNTDTQY
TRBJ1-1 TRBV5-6 ASSFETSNTEAF
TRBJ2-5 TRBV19 ASSNQRSETQY
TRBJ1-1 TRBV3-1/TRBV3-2 ASREKATGLNTEAF
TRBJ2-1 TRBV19 ASSRPGTGLNEQF
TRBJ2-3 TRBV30 AWIASGDTQY
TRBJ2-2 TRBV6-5 ASSYSSRYTGELF
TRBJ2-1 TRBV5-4 ASSLGNPSYNEQF
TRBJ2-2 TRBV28 ASGLPHGELF
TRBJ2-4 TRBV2 ASSNSRLAGGLQNIQY
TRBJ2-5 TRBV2 ASSTASTLETQY
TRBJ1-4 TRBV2 ASMGGAGEKLF
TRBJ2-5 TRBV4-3 ASSLNLLGSETQY
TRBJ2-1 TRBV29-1 SVDRYNEQF
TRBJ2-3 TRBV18 ASSPPPGVRDTQY
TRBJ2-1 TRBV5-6 ASSLAPGPYNEQF
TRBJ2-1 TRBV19 ASSIVAGTYNEQF
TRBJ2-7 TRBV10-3 AIRPGQGSIYEQY
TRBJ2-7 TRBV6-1 ASSDRARTYEQY
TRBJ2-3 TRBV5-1 ASSLESSGDTQY